Sequencing of this T cell receptor beta chain was carried out in a study of blood T cell repertoires in COVID-19. Overall study: Samples representing acute and convalescent COVID-19 were sourced from the United States, Italy and Spain. Sources were T cells, B-cell-depleted T cells, or PBMCs; the material itself was cDNA or gDNA.

This CDR3 region has 17 residues. Per the authors' pipeline: Counts of nucleated cells, estimated from reference gene primer amplification, were obtained. Using immunoSEQ multiplex PCR, the repertoire was profiled, and TCRdb retains in-frame clones only, with some absent. V, J and clone size are taken as reported in that table, and D and trimming were inferred from the DNA itself. The sample records about 60,000 clones, 75% to 95% being singletons. This sequence joins TRBV21-1 and TRBJ2-7; TRBD1 was called by the table and not checked on the DNA. TRBV21-1 is listed as a pseudogene. This clonotype was sampled from a human donor with active COVID-19. The donor label of this sample is uncertain. Sequenced: peripheral blood. The CDR3 loop is CASSPPFLDRVTYEQYF. DNA of the CDR3: TGTGCCAGCAGCCCGCCGTTCTTGGACAGGGTTACCTACGAGCAGTACTTC.